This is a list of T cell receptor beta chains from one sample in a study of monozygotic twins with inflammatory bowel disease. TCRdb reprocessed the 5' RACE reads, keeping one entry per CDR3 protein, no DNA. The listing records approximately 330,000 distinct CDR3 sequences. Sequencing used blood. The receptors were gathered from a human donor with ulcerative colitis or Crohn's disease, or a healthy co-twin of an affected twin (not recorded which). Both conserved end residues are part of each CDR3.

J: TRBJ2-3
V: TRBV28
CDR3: CASRALEGSTDTQYF

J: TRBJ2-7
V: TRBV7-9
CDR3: CASSLSGRGYEQYF

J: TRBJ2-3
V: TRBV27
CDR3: CASSPLGADTQYF

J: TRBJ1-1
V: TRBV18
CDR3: CASSPPPGNEAFF

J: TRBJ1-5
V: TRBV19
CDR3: CASRMTGADQPQHF

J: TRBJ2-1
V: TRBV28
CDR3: CASRTGTGGPGGYNEQFF

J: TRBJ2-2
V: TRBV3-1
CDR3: CASSQKGYTGELFF

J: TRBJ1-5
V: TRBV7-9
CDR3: CASRSDPFNQPQHF

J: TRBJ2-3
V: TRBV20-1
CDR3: CSASVGKGTDTQYF

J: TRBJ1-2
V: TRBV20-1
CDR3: CSARSPGTGGGYGYTF

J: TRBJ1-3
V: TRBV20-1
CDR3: CSARGVRSFSGNTIYF

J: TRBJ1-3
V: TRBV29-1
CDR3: CSVVQNSGNTIYF

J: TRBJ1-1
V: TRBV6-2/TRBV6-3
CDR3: CASRWDTEAFF

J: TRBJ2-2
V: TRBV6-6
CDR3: CAIRDTGELFF

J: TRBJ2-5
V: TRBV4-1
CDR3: CASSQGTGRGETQYF

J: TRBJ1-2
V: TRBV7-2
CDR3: CASSFGVRIYGYTF

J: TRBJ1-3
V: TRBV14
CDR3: CASSQVSRAGNTIYF

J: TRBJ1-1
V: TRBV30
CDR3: CAWSMAMNTEAFF

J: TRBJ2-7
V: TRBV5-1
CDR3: CASSLYEGEQYF

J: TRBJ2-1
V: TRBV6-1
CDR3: CASRASGGAGNEQFF

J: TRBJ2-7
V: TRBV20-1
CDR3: CSAHTQSTYEQYF

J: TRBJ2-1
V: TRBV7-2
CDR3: CASSLKAGGLYEQFF

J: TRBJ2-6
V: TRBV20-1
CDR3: CSAGTWGSGANVLTF

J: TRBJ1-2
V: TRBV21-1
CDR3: CASSLAQDRGRGDYGYTF

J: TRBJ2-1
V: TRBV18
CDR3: CASSPLGGSYNEQFF

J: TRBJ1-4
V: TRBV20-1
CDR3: CSASEGEKLFF

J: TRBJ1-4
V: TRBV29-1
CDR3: CSSEFGGKLFF

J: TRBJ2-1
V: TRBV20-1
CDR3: CSASNLVGWVGYNEQFF

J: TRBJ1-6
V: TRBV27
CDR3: CASSLKGEKNSPLHF

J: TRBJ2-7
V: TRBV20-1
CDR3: CSARTVHSYEQYF

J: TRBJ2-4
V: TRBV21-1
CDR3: CASSKAPSVEGLGVNIQYF

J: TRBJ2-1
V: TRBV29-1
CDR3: CSVDGGRLAGGSNEQFF

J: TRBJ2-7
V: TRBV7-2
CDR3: CASSSLAGSSGQYF

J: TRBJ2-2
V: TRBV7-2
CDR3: CASSGDSSGELFF

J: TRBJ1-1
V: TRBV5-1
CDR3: CASTGGQANTEAFF

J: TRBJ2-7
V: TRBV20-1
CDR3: CSAREVLYEQYF

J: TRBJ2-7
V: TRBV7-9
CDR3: CASSRGASGIYEQYF

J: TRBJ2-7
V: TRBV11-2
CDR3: CASSFGLAGGIQSYEQYF

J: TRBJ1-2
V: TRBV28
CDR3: CASSSPDRGFRYTF

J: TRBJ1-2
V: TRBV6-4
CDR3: CASSDSAGSVCTF

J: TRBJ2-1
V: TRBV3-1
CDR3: CASSQEQGSYNEQFF

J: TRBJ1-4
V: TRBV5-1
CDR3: CASSLEYNSEGKLFF

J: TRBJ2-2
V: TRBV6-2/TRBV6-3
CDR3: CASSYSRGGTNTGELFF

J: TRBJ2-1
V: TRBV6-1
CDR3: CATGVGDRAYNEQFF

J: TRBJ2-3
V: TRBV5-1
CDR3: CASGATGGSTDTQYF

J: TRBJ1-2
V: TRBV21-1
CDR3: CASSHKRQEGLDGYTF

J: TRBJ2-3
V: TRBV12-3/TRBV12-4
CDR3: CASSSRPDTQYF

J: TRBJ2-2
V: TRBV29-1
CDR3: CSGWYTGELFF

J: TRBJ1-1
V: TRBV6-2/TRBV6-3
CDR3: CASSRHADEAFF